This TCR beta chain was identified in a study of blood T cells in healthy people across ages. In its sample, this clonotype was seen a few times. It was with a sample-barcoded 5' primer and a J-beta primer mix that a second PCR of roughly 6 to 11 cycles was run. Via MiXCR, TCRdb re-called the 5' RACE reads, giving one row per CDR3 protein. The repertoire has roughly 1.5 million distinct CDR3 sequences, approximately 39% of them found once; the top ten carry about 4%. The receptor was derived from a woman in her late teens or twenties in good health. Sequencing used blood.

In nucleotides, the CDR3 is TGTGCCAGCAGCCGACAGGGGGTAATGGGTAGCTCCTACGAGCAGTACTTC. This gives the protein CASSRQGVMGSSYEQYF. V gene TRBV6-1 combines with J gene TRBJ2-7; 9 bases map to TRBD1. This CDR3 region has 17 residues. V lost 6 bases to trimming and J lost 0 bases; unmatched junction nucleotides: 12. CDR1 and CDR2 from the germline V gene are MNHNS and SASEGT.